Below are 8 T cell receptor beta chains sequenced from a single sample in a study of CD8 T cells in ankylosing spondylitis. Whole-study findings and limits: Seemingly characteristic of ankylosing spondylitis blood was a TCR beta motif consisting of several highly homologous variants.

No antigens are known for them. One entry per CDR3 protein, called by TCRdb with MiXCR from the 5' RACE reads. This table has around 770,000 distinct CDR3 sequences, about 11% appearing once. Sequenced sample: blood, either unsorted or a sorted T cell fraction (not recorded which). Receptors originate from a male donor with ankylosing spondylitis.

This clonotype was seen a handful of times. The chain has TRBV21-1 and TRBJ2-7; TRBD2 was called by the table and not checked on the DNA. TRBV21-1 constitutes a pseudogene. This CDR3 contains 20 residues. CDR3 DNA: TGTGCCAGCAGCAAAGCGGCAGGCTTAGCGGGGGGAGGGAGCTCCTACGAGCAGTACTTC. The encoded protein is CASSKAAGLAGGGSSYEQYF.

This clonotype was found many times. The chain recombines TRBV11-2 with TRBJ2-1; no reliable D call. Germline V CDR1 and CDR2: SGHAT, FQNNGV. The CDR3 length is 15 residues. V lost 1 base and J 7 bases, leaving 14 bases between the germline ends. CDR3 sequence reads: CASSLVSPPWNEQFF. CDR3 DNA: TGTGCCAGCAGCTTAGTTTCCCCCCCCTGGAATGAGCAGTTCTTC.

This rearrangement joins TRBV7-2 to TRBJ1-4, with 7 bases identical to TRBD1. The V gene's germline CDR1 is SGHTA and CDR2 FQGNSA. The CDR3 sequence is 13 residues long. J gave up 3 bases and V 6 bases, and 1 base lay outside the gene matches. The CDR3 bases are TGTGCCAGCAGGGGACAGTCTAATGAAAAACTGTTTTTT. It specifies CASRGQSNEKLFF.

V is TRBV2 and J is TRBJ1-4; D is perhaps TRBD1 (6 bases). The CDR3 spans 16 residues. Between the trimmed V and J ends, which lost 0 bases and 8 bases, there was a span of 16 bases. Germline V CDR1 and CDR2: SNHLY, FYNNEI. The CDR3 spells CASSEAPRGDGEKLFF. As DNA, the CDR3 is TGTGCCAGCAGTGAAGCGCCCAGGGGCGATGGGGAAAAACTGTTTTTT.

There are many counts of this clonotype. This chain joins TRBV29-1 and TRBJ1-2; no clear D gene. CDR3 length: 9 residues. The V gene's germline CDR1 is SQVTM and CDR2 ANQGSEA. V shed 4 bases and J shed 7 bases, with 4 bases lying between them. This CDR3 is CSVAFGYTF. CDR3 DNA: TGCAGCGTTGCTTTTGGCTACACCTTC.

The chain uses TRBV20-1 and TRBJ2-1; D not certain. Trimming shortened V by 4 bases and J by 0 bases, and 7 bases separated the two germline ends. The germline V gene encodes CDR1 DFQATT and CDR2 SNEGSKA (reference sequence). The CDR3 runs 13 residues. CDR3 amino acids: CSAIGHSYNEQFF. In DNA form, the CDR3 reads TGCAGTGCTATTGGGCACTCCTACAATGAGCAGTTCTTC.

The rearrangement links TRBV18 to TRBJ1-1; D remains ambiguous. Between the trimmed V and J ends, which lost 1 base and 4 bases, there was a span of 10 bases. From germline, CDR1 is KGHSH and CDR2 LQKENI. The CDR3 has 14 residues. CDR3 DNA sequence: TGTGCCAGCTCACCACTTACGGGATTCACTGAAGCTTTCTTT. This gives the protein CASSPLTGFTEAFF.

This rearrangement joins TRBV7-8 to TRBJ2-2; TRBD2 agrees at 9 bases. CDR1 and CDR2 (germline): SGHVS, FQNEAQ. The CDR3 is 16 residues long. V lost 5 bases and J lost 6; bases outside the gene matches: 10. The CDR3 DNA follows: TGTGCCAGCAGCCTAGTGGTTAGCGGGAGCGCCGGGGAGCTGTTTTTT. It is translated as CASSLVVSGSAGELFF.